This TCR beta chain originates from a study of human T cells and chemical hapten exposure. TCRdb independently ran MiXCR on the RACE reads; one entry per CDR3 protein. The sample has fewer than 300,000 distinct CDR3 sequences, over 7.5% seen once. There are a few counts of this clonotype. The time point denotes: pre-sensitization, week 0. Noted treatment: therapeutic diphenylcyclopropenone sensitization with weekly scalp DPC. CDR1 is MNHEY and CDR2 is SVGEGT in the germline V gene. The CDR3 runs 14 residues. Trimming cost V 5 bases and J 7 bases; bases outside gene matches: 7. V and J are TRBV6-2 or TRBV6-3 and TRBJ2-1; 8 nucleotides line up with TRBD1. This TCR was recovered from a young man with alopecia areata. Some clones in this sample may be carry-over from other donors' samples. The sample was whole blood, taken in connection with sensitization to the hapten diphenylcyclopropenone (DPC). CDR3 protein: CASSKTGEYNEQFF. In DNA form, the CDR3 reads TGTGCCAGCAGTAAGACAGGGGAGTATAATGAGCAGTTCTTC.